The present T cell receptor beta chain was sequenced within a study of cytomegalovirus exposure and HLA in healthy donors. A multiplex PCR was run with 60 Vbeta primers and 13 Jbeta primers. The table came from immunoSEQ multiplex PCR; TCRdb's copy has only in-frame clones and leaves some out. The repertoire consists of some 90,000 clones, with 75% to 80% occurring once and the leading ten covering approximately 5.7%. The CDR3 has 13 residues. The V end lost 1 base, the J end lost 4 bases, and 6 bases lay between the germline ends. Germline CDR1 SGHRS, CDR2 YFSETQ. The chain joins TRBV5-1 to TRBJ2-1; D not certain. The source material was PBMCs. This receptor was identified in a female donor in good health and CMV-seronegative. In DNA, the CDR3 is TGCGCCAGCAGCTTGAACTCATACAATGAGCAGTTCTTC. This translates into CASSLNSYNEQFF.